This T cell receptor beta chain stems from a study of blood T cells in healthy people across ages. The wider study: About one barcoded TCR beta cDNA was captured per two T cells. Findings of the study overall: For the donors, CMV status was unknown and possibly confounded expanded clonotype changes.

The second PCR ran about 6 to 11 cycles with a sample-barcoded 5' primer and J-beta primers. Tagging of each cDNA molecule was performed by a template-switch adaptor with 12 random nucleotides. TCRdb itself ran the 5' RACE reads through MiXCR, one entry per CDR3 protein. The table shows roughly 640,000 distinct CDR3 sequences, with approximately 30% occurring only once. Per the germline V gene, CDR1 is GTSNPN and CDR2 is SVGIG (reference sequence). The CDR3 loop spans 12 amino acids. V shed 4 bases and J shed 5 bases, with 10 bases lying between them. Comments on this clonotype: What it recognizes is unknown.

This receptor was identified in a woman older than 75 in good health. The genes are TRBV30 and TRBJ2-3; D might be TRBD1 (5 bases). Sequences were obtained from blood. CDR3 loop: CAWNQGIDTQYF. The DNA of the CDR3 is TGTGCCTGGAACCAGGGAATAGATACGCAGTATTTT. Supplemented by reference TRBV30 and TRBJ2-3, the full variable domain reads SQTIHQWPATLVQPVGSPLSLECTVEGTSNPNLYWYRQAAGRGLQLLFYSVGIGQISSEVPQNLSASRPQDRQFILSSKKLLLSDSGFYLCAWNQGIDTQYFGPGTRLTVL.